A selection of T cell receptor beta chains follows, all from one sample in a study of T cell responses to AZD1222 COVID-19 vaccine. Repertoires were generated with immunoSEQ multiplex PCR, while TCRdb's copy carries only in-frame clones and drops some. Among tens of thousands of clones listed, 75% to 85% were seen once. The specimen was peripheral blood, collected on day 0 of AZD1222 vaccination. The receptors come from an adult in good health. Each CDR3 is given with its conserved first and last residue.

v_call	j_call	cdr3_aa
TRBV25-1	TRBJ2-3	CASNPGASTDTQYF
TRBV3-1/TRBV3-2	TRBJ1-3	CASSLRQGVKRQSGNTIYF
TRBV11-2	TRBJ1-2	CASSLENTQRGGYTF
TRBV25-1	TRBJ2-7	CASRGAGSYEQYF
TRBV5-6	TRBJ2-7	CASSSLGQISYEQYF
TRBV18	TRBJ1-2	CASSPGASTNYGYTF
TRBV27	TRBJ2-5	CASSPFKGPQETQYF
TRBV4-3	TRBJ1-4	CASSQAGAGEKLFF
TRBV7-8	TRBJ1-5	CASSPQTTTGSRGNQPQHF
TRBV28	TRBJ1-5	CASSFPSRGREPGQPQHF
TRBV2	TRBJ2-4	CASMGVAKNIQYF
TRBV6-5	TRBJ2-7	CASSSGTDYEQYF
TRBV28	TRBJ2-7	CASSSPAAGPAEQYF
TRBV7-7	TRBJ2-5	CASSLGRQGAETQYF
TRBV6-9	TRBJ1-4	CASSSDPGRKLFF
TRBV23-1	TRBJ1-5	CASSQSWSGQGHQPQHF
TRBV10-3	TRBJ2-1	CAINYGGARNEQFF
TRBV11-2	TRBJ2-3	CASRTGNTDTQYF
TRBV13	TRBJ2-7	CASSLDWREGYEQYF
TRBV28	TRBJ2-1	CASSLTHPSGIYNEQFF
TRBV18	TRBJ2-7	CASSLPGHRGEQYF
TRBV27	TRBJ2-1	CASSLSPDGVNEQFF
TRBV19	TRBJ2-7	CASSGTGGVYEQYF
TRBV4-3	TRBJ2-1	CASSLTTSGGGNEQFF
TRBV19	TRBJ2-1	CASSLTAGSYNEQFF
TRBV5-4	TRBJ1-5	CAIITPHPYSNQPQHF
TRBV19	TRBJ1-6	CASSIRYNSPLHF
TRBV30	TRBJ2-7	CAWKASGSYEQYF
TRBV7-7	TRBJ2-1	CASSLAPGPNEQFF
TRBV6-2/TRBV6-3	TRBJ2-6	CASSYFGGGSSGANVLTF
TRBV7-2	TRBJ2-7	CASSLDGGLADTYEQYF
TRBV3-1/TRBV3-2	TRBJ2-1	CASSQASLAGSYNEQFF
TRBV5-4	TRBJ2-3	CASSFAGPRGTDTQYF
TRBV20-1	TRBJ2-3	CSASSLADTDTQYF
TRBV9	TRBJ1-3	CASRGTGNTIYF
TRBV5-4	TRBJ1-4	CASSFTGGTNEKLFF
TRBV7-8	TRBJ1-1	CASSLTGVGTEAFF
TRBV19	TRBJ1-2	CASSPDRAQGYTF
TRBV11-2	TRBJ1-1	CASSVPYTEAFF
TRBV30	TRBJ2-3	CAWAGTDTDTQYF
TRBV7-9	TRBJ2-1	CASSLFGTGHNEQFF
TRBV5-1	TRBJ2-1	CASSPWTSGAYNEQFF
TRBV19	TRBJ2-3	CASSTRTSEWDTQYF
TRBV28	TRBJ2-5	CASSRPPGGTQYF
TRBV10-3	TRBJ2-1	CAIRSGSSYNEQFF
TRBV30	TRBJ2-7	CAWTGGSYEQYF
TRBV7-9	TRBJ2-4	CASSLGAGKAKNIQYF
TRBV24-1	TRBJ1-5	CATQDSNQPQHF
TRBV30	TRBJ2-2	CACRRTGQVGELFF
TRBV3-1/TRBV3-2	TRBJ1-1	CASSQVGENTEAFF
TRBV4-3	TRBJ2-7	CASSQGLAEGGYEQYF
TRBV9	TRBJ2-3	CASTSEGEWTDTQYF
TRBV13	TRBJ2-2	CASSLDGGTGELFF